Each of the 12 T cell receptor beta chains below was sequenced from the same sample in a study of regulatory T cells in long-lasting Graves disease. Construction of the TCR beta libraries employed iRepertoire HTBI primers in conjunction with Arm-PCR of CDR3 regions. TCRdb re-called the multiplex PCR reads with MiXCR, one entry per CDR3 protein. The profile shows about half a million distinct CDR3 sequences, 12% of them singletons. The time point here: newly diagnosed GD, antithyroid drugs for less than 3 months. The TCR library was made from RNA extracted from PBMCs. Another study also made use of these data, one on T cells in Graves' hyperthyroidism and ophthalmopathy.

Specimen: peripheral blood mononuclear cells (PBMCs), collected at new diagnosis, from a patient treated with antithyroid drugs. The receptors derive from a woman aged 25 to 39 with Graves disease.

The V call is TRBV7-2, the J call TRBJ2-1; 8 bases align to TRBD1. The V gene end was trimmed by 5 bases and the J gene end by 3 bases; junction bases not matched to a gene: 6. This CDR3 region has 15 residues. Germline V gives CDR1 SGHTA, CDR2 FQGNSA. CDR3 DNA: TGTGCCAGCAGCGCCGGGACAGGTCGCTACAATGAGCAGTTCTTC. Protein product: CASSAGTGRYNEQFF.

In its sample, this clonotype was seen a few times. The V and J genes are TRBV6-5 and TRBJ1-1; TRBD1 might be the D (5 bases). CDR3 size: 13 residues. V lost 2 bases to trimming and J lost 11 bases, with 15 bases between them. Germline CDR1 is MNHEY and CDR2 is SVGAGI. CDR3 amino acids: CASSYEGGAGAFF. The CDR3 region has the DNA TGTGCCAGCAGTTACGAAGGCGGGGCTGGGGCTTTCTTT.

At least ten counts were recorded for this clonotype. V usage is TRBV10-3 and J usage is TRBJ1-2; 8 bases map to TRBD1. Germline V CDR1 and CDR2: ENHRY, SYGVKD. V dropped 3 bases and J dropped 6; count of bases not matched to a gene: 9. This CDR3 comprises 15 residues. The CDR3 is CAISDQTGAGDGYTF. CDR3 DNA: TGTGCCATCAGTGATCAGACAGGGGCTGGGGATGGCTACACCTTC.

This clonotype was seen at least ten times. J is TRBJ2-2 and V is TRBV27; possible D gene TRBD1, 6 bases. CDR3 length: 14 amino acids. Trimming cost V 6 bases and J 8 bases, with 16 bases left between them. Germline assignment: CDR1 MNHEY and CDR2 SMNVEV (reference sequence). CDR3: CASSRTVRGGELFF. The DNA for the CDR3 is TGTGCCAGCAGCCGGACAGTCCGTGGGGGGGAGCTGTTTTTT.

J is TRBJ2-7 and V is TRBV6-5; D gene unclear. Germline CDR1 and CDR2: MNHEY and SVGAGI. Trimming left V 0 bases short and J 5 bases short, with 8 bases between. The CDR3 is 13 residues long. This chain's CDR3 is CASSYSWEDEQYF. The DNA for the CDR3 is TGTGCCAGCAGTTACTCGTGGGAAGACGAGCAGTACTTC.

This clonotype was counted at least ten times. The chain links TRBV28 to TRBJ1-2, with D unresolved. Germline V gives CDR1 MDHEN, CDR2 SYDVKM. This CDR3 region has 11 residues. Trimming took off 6 bases at V and 6 bases at J, with 8 bases between the two ends. CDR3 region: CASSLYDGYTF. For the CDR3, the DNA is TGTGCCAGCAGCTTGTACGATGGCTACACCTTC.

This clonotype was observed a handful of times. The V and J genes are TRBV11-1 and TRBJ2-5; TRBD1 is a possible D gene (8 bases). The germline V gene has CDR1 SGHAT and CDR2 FQDESV (reference sequence). The V end lost 2 bases, the J end lost 1 base, and 20 bases lay between the germline ends. The CDR3 consists of 18 residues. The DNA for the CDR3 is TGTGCCAGCAGCTTACAGGGGGGGACAGGAAATTTCCAAGAGACCCAGTACTTC. The encoded protein is CASSLQGGTGNFQETQYF.

This clonotype has more than one count but fewer than ten. The chain employs TRBV10-3 and TRBJ1-5; no definite D call. The CDR3 loop spans 15 amino acids. Germline assignment: CDR1 ENHRY and CDR2 SYGVKD. Trimming removed 5 bases at V and 0 bases at J, with 11 bases between. The DNA of the CDR3 is TGTGCCATCAGTCAAGGCCTTAATAGCAATCAGCCCCAGCATTTT. Residues: CAISQGLNSNQPQHF.

This clonotype was detected a few times. This chain joins TRBV6-5 and TRBJ1-5; unclear D gene. The CDR3 totals 13 residues. Trimming removed 0 bases from V and 12 bases from J, with 12 bases in between. CDR1 is MNHEY, CDR2 SVGAGI, per germline. CDR3 protein: CASSYSSTSGQHF. In DNA form, the CDR3 reads TGTGCCAGCAGTTACTCGAGTACCTCTGGCCAGCATTTT.

This clonotype was detected a few times. V gene TRBV5-5 combines with J gene TRBJ2-5; 8 bases align to TRBD1. The CDR3 has 17 residues. CDR1 is SGHKS and CDR2 is YYEKEE in the germline V gene (reference sequence). With V trimmed by 4 bases and J by 7 bases, 18 bases remained unmatched. Here the CDR3 DNA reads TGTGCCAGCAGCCCGGCGGGGTGGCAGGGGGCCTTCGGGACCCAGTACTTC. As protein: CASSPAGWQGAFGTQYF.

This clonotype occurred many times. The J gene is TRBJ2-3, the V gene TRBV4-1, with 7 nucleotides matching TRBD1. The CDR3 extends over 14 amino acids. With V trimmed by 4 bases and J by 3 bases, 4 bases remained unmatched. From germline, CDR1 is MGHRA and CDR2 YSYEKL. The CDR3, as DNA: TGCGCCAGCAGCCCTGGACAGGTTACAGATACGCAGTATTTT. Residues: CASSPGQVTDTQYF.

The rearrangement uses TRBV3-1 and TRBJ2-1; no clear D. Germline V gene sequence: CDR1 LGHDT, CDR2 YNNKEL (reference sequence). The CDR3 length is 14 residues. The germline V and J ends were trimmed by 1 base and 7 bases, with 11 bases remaining between them. CDR3 in amino acids: CASSQGVRSNEQFF. CDR3 nucleotides: TGTGCCAGCAGCCAAGGGGTTAGGTCGAATGAGCAGTTCTTC.